These T cell receptor beta chains were read from a single sample in a study of T-cell memory formation after mild COVID-19. TCRdb analysed the 5' RACE reads with MiXCR anew, one entry per CDR3 protein. In the table there are roughly 350,000 distinct CDR3 sequences, 20% to 25% of which are singletons. Sequencing input: PBMCs or a T cell subset sorted from them (not recorded which). The receptors come from an adult woman who had mild COVID-19 (a few samples of this study predate the infection). Cell type and time point are not known. Both conserved end residues are part of each CDR3. Fields, in order: V gene, J gene, CDR3 length, CDR3 protein.

v_call: TRBV20-1; j_call: TRBJ1-1; cdr3_length: 12; cdr3_aa: CSARQGDTEAFF
v_call: TRBV5-1; j_call: TRBJ1-2; cdr3_length: 16; cdr3_aa: CASSPGGLLKGDGYTF
v_call: TRBV4-1; j_call: TRBJ2-5; cdr3_length: 14; cdr3_aa: CASSQGSRLGTQYF
v_call: TRBV7-2; j_call: TRBJ1-1; cdr3_length: 12; cdr3_aa: CASSFGRTEAFF
v_call: TRBV5-5; j_call: TRBJ2-3; cdr3_length: 15; cdr3_aa: CASRLAGGYTDTQYF
v_call: TRBV29-1; j_call: TRBJ1-1; cdr3_length: 16; cdr3_aa: CSDRLATDRKNTEAFF
v_call: TRBV5-1; j_call: TRBJ2-3; cdr3_length: 19; cdr3_aa: CASSPLGQARPDRTDTQYF
v_call: TRBV28; j_call: TRBJ2-7; cdr3_length: 14; cdr3_aa: CASAQSGRTYEQYF
v_call: TRBV7-3; j_call: TRBJ2-5; cdr3_length: 16; cdr3_aa: CASSLSGPTDQETQYF
v_call: TRBV4-3; j_call: TRBJ2-1; cdr3_length: 13; cdr3_aa: CASSQDSSNEQFF